Reported below is one T cell receptor beta chain. No cognate antigen has been identified for it. Base qualities were left out, and no much larger clone turns up one base away. V was cut back by 3 bases and J by 0 bases, leaving a gap of 22 bases between them. In the germline V gene, CDR1 corresponds to SGHRS and CDR2 to YFSETQ. From the cysteine up to the phenylalanine, the CDR3 has a length of 18 residues. Only the CDR3 DNA is retained, 54 bases long and in frame from the first base. TCR CDR3 regions were amplified from genomic DNA by multiplex PCR using the deep immunoSEQ assay. Extracted genomic DNA from each cell subset was distributed evenly across all wells of several immunoSEQ 96-well plates, and each plate was treated as a replicate. Each replicate PCR for sorted subsets received about 0.2 ug genomic DNA, equal to roughly 30,000 T cell genomes. The purified libraries were quantified using a Qubit 3.0 fluorometer, sized with a Bioanalyzer 2100, and then quantified again using the KAPA Library Quantification kit. Every immunoSEQ 96-well plate was sequenced on a separate single-read 150-cycle Illumina NextSeq 550 flow cell. The authors' analysis ran thus. Because the immunoSEQ output included only junctional sequences and no quality scores, the filtering could not be the same as the filtering used for full-length reads. Sequences were annotated with PyIR, a Python wrapper for IgBLAST v1.9, using IMGT germline references to assign V/J genes and CDR3. Any read was removed if the V/J assignment was weak (E-value above 1e-6), the CDR3 was missing, or the read contained stop codons, out-of-frame junctions, or ambiguous translated residues. V3J clonotypes were defined by identical inferred V gene, J gene, and CDR3 amino acid sequence. The percentage overlap between two repertoires was calculated by dividing the number of shared unique clonotypes by the size of the smaller repertoire. Three approaches were used to assess repertoire richness: RTK rarefaction, the Chao1 estimator, and Recon v2.1 estimates of unobserved clonotypes. OLGA was used to compute generation probabilities for all TCRbeta clonotypes that the gDNA method yielded from a handful of donors. The source is immuneACCESS, and TCRdb retained only in-frame sequences with V and J called. Part of the clones is not carried over; for the studies checked, unresolved V genes explain less than half of this, and the remainder is unexplained. V, J and clone size are those of that table, while D and trimming were read from the DNA. This sample has roughly 2,000,000 clones in its table, and about 95% of those were observed once. Jointly, the top ten make up around 1.2% of the sample.

The sample belongs to a study of shared clonotypes between healthy human individuals (dated by TCRdb to 2018 to 2021). General notes on the study: Three men and a couple of women, aged 18 to 49 years, made up the cohort. For each donor, three plates each were used for CD4 naive and CD4 memory, two plates were used for CD8 naive, and one plate was used for CD8 memory. Per donor, leukapheresis produced somewhere between about 0.94 and 10 billion PBMCs. To estimate repertoire size and how much clonotype sharing occurs between individuals, the study deeply sequenced the blood TCR repertoires of a handful of healthy adults. Different laboratories and diverse techniques were used to prepare libraries and sequence TCR repertoires, to increase sequencing depth and limit assay-specific biases. On the study overall, not on this receptor specifically: Rarefaction of sorted-subset datasets indicated incomplete sequencing despite the large sequencing depth. Compared with non-shared clonotypes, the clonotypes found in all four sorted-subset donors had higher generation probabilities. Naive subsets generally had larger estimated clonotype richness than memory subsets did. Because the study included a small number of donors, the genetic and exposure-history diversity represented was limited. Based on pairwise subsampling, the degree of clonotype sharing among donors was expected to be affected by sequencing depth. Sampling was limited to blood, and TCR repertoires in tissue likely differ from TCR repertoires in blood. Sharing across a few donors was observed for about 5% of naive CD4, 3.5% of naive CD8, roughly 2.3% of memory CD4, and about 0.4% of memory CD8 clonotypes.

CD8 naive samples were obtained by positive selection for CCR7 among CD45RO-negative cells, yielding a CD45RA+CCR7+ population from which TemRA cells were excluded. Donors were healthy HIV-negative adults with no recently reported acute infections or vaccinations. Every donor was a Caucasian adult residing in Nashville, Tennessee, USA. Blood was collected by leukapheresis, and PBMCs were isolated by Ficoll-Histopaque density gradient centrifugation and then cryopreserved in liquid nitrogen vapor phase. Purity and quantity of every magnetically sorted T cell population were checked by analytical flow cytometry. From each sorted fraction, genomic DNA was isolated and quantified by UV absorbance on a Nanodrop 2000c.

The source is a man aged 18-30 years in good health. Sequencing was performed on naive CD8+ T cells sorted from blood. What this sample's cell subset or site label stands for: CD45RA+CCR7+. The V and J genes are TRBV5-1 and TRBJ2-7; TRBD1 could be the D gene, as 5 bases match. The sequenced DNA: TGCGCCAGCAGCTGGAACCGAATCGACAGCCTAAGCTCCTACGAGCAGTACTTC. Its product reads: CASSWNRIDSLSSYEQYF. Extended through the reference TRBV5-1 and TRBJ2-7 proteins, this CDR3 yields the full variable domain: KAGVTQTPRYLIKTRGQQVTLSCSPISGHRSVSWYQQTPGQGLQFLFEYFSETQRNKGNFPGRFSGRQFSNSRSEMNVSTLELGDSALYLCASSWNRIDSLSSYEQYFGPGTRLTVT.